The 22 T cell receptor beta chains listed next were all sequenced from one sample in a study of blood T cells in healthy people across ages. A J-beta primer mix and a sample-barcoded 5' primer were used in a second PCR of roughly 7 to 12 cycles. One entry per CDR3 protein, called by TCRdb with MiXCR from the 5' RACE reads. This table holds about 940,000 distinct CDR3 sequences, roughly 52% found once. The material sequenced was blood. These receptors all stem from a man aged 30-40 years in good health.

This sequence joins TRBV3-1 and TRBJ2-7; D perhaps matches TRBD2 (6 bases). With 3 bases removed from V and 5 bases from J, the gap between germline ends came to 17 bases. Germline V gene sequence: CDR1 LGHDT, CDR2 YNNKEL (reference sequence). The CDR3 spans 15 residues. CDR3 in amino acids: CASSQESAGWNEQYF. The CDR3 region has the DNA TGTGCCAGCAGCCAGGAATCGGCGGGGTGGAACGAGCAGTACTTC.

This chain links TRBV6-1 with TRBJ2-3, with 9 bases lining up with TRBD2. The CDR3 loop spans 17 amino acids. Germline CDR1 and CDR2: MNHNS and SASEGT. J was trimmed by 5 bases and V by 7 bases; bases with no gene match: 16. This chain's CDR3 is CASTPGMASGDQDTQYF. The CDR3 nucleotides are TGTGCCAGCACCCCGGGGATGGCTAGCGGGGATCAAGATACGCAGTATTTT.

A word on this clonotype: At one of its ends the junction is not consistent with the germline gene, which may arise from a read error. The rearrangement joins TRBV27 to TRBJ1-3; D is undetermined. The CDR3 is made up of 13 amino acids. Germline-derived CDR1 and CDR2 are MNHEY and SMNVEV (reference sequence). CDR3 coding DNA: TGTGCCAGCAGTGTATCGACTGGAAACACCATATATTTT. This translates into CASSVSTGNTIYF.

This clonotype came up once. The gene calls are TRBV9 and TRBJ1-4; TRBD1 aligns across 7 bases. This CDR3 has 15 residues. V gave up 0 bases and J gave up 5 bases; unmatched junction bases: 4. CDR1 is SGDLS, CDR2 YYNGEE, per germline. The CDR3 loop is CASSVGEGANEKLFF. In nucleotides, the CDR3 is TGTGCCAGCAGCGTAGGAGAGGGGGCGAATGAAAAACTGTTTTTT.

This chain joins TRBV20-1 and TRBJ1-6; D not resolved. This CDR3 spans 16 amino acids. The V gene's germline CDR1 is DFQATT and CDR2 SNEGSKA (reference sequence). V was cut by 2 bases and J by 4 bases, with 15 bases left in between. The CDR3 is CSARKAVLNYNSPLHF. Here the CDR3 DNA reads TGCAGTGCTAGAAAGGCTGTACTTAATTATAATTCACCCCTCCACTTT.

The chain has TRBV19 and TRBJ2-5; no clear D. The CDR3 extends over 15 amino acids. Between the trimmed V and J ends, which lost 6 bases and 4 bases, there was a span of 18 bases. Germline V gene data show CDR1 as LNHDA and CDR2 as SQIVND (reference sequence). The CDR3 bases are TGTGCCAGTAGCAAAACAGAGACCACGCGAGAGACCCAGTACTTC. Amino acid sequence: CASSKTETTRETQYF.

The chain links TRBV7-2 to TRBJ2-7; TRBD2 aligns across 7 bases. The ends lost 5 bases at V and 0 bases at J; junction bases unmatched: 7. This CDR3 is 15 amino acids long. Looked up from germline, CDR1 is SGHTA and CDR2 is FQGNSA. The CDR3 spells CASSTRDYSSYEQYF. In DNA form, the CDR3 reads TGTGCCAGCAGCACCCGGGACTATTCCTCCTACGAGCAGTACTTC.

This clonotype came up once. The rearrangement links TRBV20-1 to TRBJ2-7, with 8 bases lining up with TRBD1. The CDR3 sequence is 16 residues long. The germline V gene has CDR1 DFQATT and CDR2 SNEGSKA (reference sequence). V was pared by 1 base and J by 0 bases, with 8 bases of the junction left unmatched. CDR3 bases: TGCAGTGCTAGAGGGGGTGGGGGGACAGGCTCCTACGAGCAGTACTTC. Its protein product is CSARGGGGTGSYEQYF.

This clonotype has just a few counts. This chain links TRBV12-3 or TRBV12-4 with TRBJ2-7, with 8 bases matching TRBD1. The CDR3 covers 17 residues. Unmatched junction bases numbered 15, after V lost 2 bases and J lost 6 bases. The DNA of the CDR3 is TGTGCCAGCAGTTTAAGACGACTTCAGGGGGCGAAGGGCGAGCAGTACTTC. This translates into CASSLRRLQGAKGEQYF.

V is TRBV7-9 and J is TRBJ2-7, with 7 bases that match TRBD1. CDR1 and CDR2 (germline): SEHNR, FQNEAQ (reference sequence). CDR3 length equals 17 residues. V lost 1 base to trimming and J lost 1 base; unmatched junction nucleotides: 10. The chain's CDR3 is CASSLEPLTGLSYEQYF. The CDR3 DNA reads as TGTGCCAGCAGCTTAGAGCCCCTGACAGGGTTGTCCTACGAGCAGTACTTC.

The gene calls are TRBV20-1 and TRBJ2-3, with 10 bases fitting TRBD2. The CDR3 loop spans 15 amino acids. Germline CDR1 and CDR2: DFQATT and SNEGSKA (reference sequence). V dropped 3 bases and J dropped 2; count of bases not matched to a gene: 5. The CDR3 DNA reads as TGCAGTGCTAGGCCTCTAGCGGGGGTCACAGATACGCAGTATTTT. Translated: CSARPLAGVTDTQYF.

A few counts support this clonotype. The chain combines TRBV27 with TRBJ1-5; tentative D call: TRBD1 (6 bases). V gave up 5 bases and J gave up 4 bases, with 9 bases separating them. The germline V gene has CDR1 MNHEY and CDR2 SMNVEV (reference sequence). The CDR3 spans 13 residues. CDR3 in DNA: TGTGCCAGCAGTGTACAGGGTAATCAGCCCCAGCATTTT. It codes for CASSVQGNQPQHF.

There are a few counts of this clonotype. The chain couples TRBV12-3 or TRBV12-4 to TRBJ1-2; no clear D. V was shortened by 2 bases and J by 6 bases, with 7 bases between the two germline ends. The CDR3 totals 12 residues. DNA for the CDR3: TGTGCCAGCAGTTTAAGAGTCCATGGCTACACCTTC. Translating gives CASSLRVHGYTF.

The gene calls are TRBV9 and TRBJ2-3; the D gene could be TRBD1 or TRBD2 (6 bases each). V was clipped by 5 bases and J by 6 bases, with 13 bases between them. This CDR3 has 13 amino acids. Germline lookup yields CDR1 SGDLS and CDR2 YYNGEE. This chain's CDR3 is CASRRAGGDTQYF. The CDR3 DNA is TGTGCCAGCAGACGCGCCGGGGGCGATACGCAGTATTTT.

The chain uses TRBV28 and TRBJ1-5; D not resolved. V lost 1 base and J 0 bases, leaving 7 bases between the germline ends. This CDR3 is built from 15 residues. Germline assignment: CDR1 MDHEN and CDR2 SYDVKM. For the CDR3, the DNA is TGTGCCAGCAGTTTATCGGATTATAGCAATCAGCCCCAGCATTTT. It yields the protein CASSLSDYSNQPQHF.

J is TRBJ2-1 and V is TRBV6-1, with TRBD2 matching 7 bases. V lost 5 bases and J lost 0; bases outside the gene matches: 10. Germline lookup yields CDR1 MNHNS and CDR2 SASEGT. The length of the CDR3 is 17 residues. The DNA of the CDR3 is TGTGCCAGCAGTCGAGTCGGGATAGCGGGCTCCTACAATGAGCAGTTCTTC. Translation gives CASSRVGIAGSYNEQFF.

The chain uses TRBV12-3 or TRBV12-4 and TRBJ2-3; D ambiguous. The V end lost 3 bases, the J end lost 15 bases, and 25 bases lay between the germline ends. The length of the CDR3 is 15 residues. The CDR3 DNA reads as TGTGCCAGCAGTTTTGGAAGAGTGAGAGCAGATGTGCAATATTTT. Its translation is CASSFGRVRADVQYF.

The table lists this clonotype with a few counts. The chain combines TRBV2 with TRBJ2-5, with D possibly being TRBD1 (6 bases). Trimming removed 0 bases at V and 2 bases at J, with 7 bases between. The length of the CDR3 is 14 residues. Germline V CDR1 and CDR2: SNHLY, FYNNEI. CDR3 in amino acids: CASSEATGQETQYF. DNA for the CDR3: TGTGCCAGCAGTGAAGCAACAGGGCAAGAGACCCAGTACTTC.

The J gene is TRBJ2-4, the V gene TRBV27, with 10 bases that match TRBD2. Germline CDR1 MNHEY, CDR2 SMNVEV (reference sequence). CDR3 length equals 19 residues. The junction had 9 bases not matched to a gene; V was cut back by 1 base and J by 0 bases. CDR3 residues: CASSLWGASGSIAKNIQYF. CDR3 nucleotides: TGTGCCAGCAGTTTATGGGGGGCTAGCGGGAGTATAGCCAAAAACATTCAGTACTTC.

The chain uses TRBV2 and TRBJ2-2; D is undetermined. Germline values: CDR1 SNHLY, CDR2 FYNNEI. Trimming took 6 bases from V and 0 from J, leaving 8 bases between them. This CDR3 region has 14 residues. The CDR3 DNA follows: TGTGCCAGCAGGAGCAGACCGAACACCGGGGAGCTGTTTTTT. Amino acids: CASRSRPNTGELFF.

This CDR3 reads CASGGTGWYNEQYF. CDR3 nucleotide sequence: TGTGCTAGTGGTGGGACAGGGTGGTACAATGAGCAGTACTTC. The chain recombines TRBV12-5 with TRBJ2-4; 9 nucleotides match TRBD1. Trimming removed 5 bases from V and 13 bases from J; junction bases left unmatched: 12. The CDR3 consists of 14 residues. Germline CDR1 and CDR2: LGHNT and FRNRAP.

The V gene is TRBV12-3 or TRBV12-4, the J gene TRBJ2-3, with D tentatively TRBD1 (6 bases). Trimming shortened V by 7 bases and J by 4 bases, and 15 bases separated the two germline ends. The CDR3 consists of 14 residues. The CDR3 loop is CASTDRFGADTQYF. The CDR3 bases are TGTGCCAGCACCGACAGGTTCGGGGCAGATACGCAGTATTTT.